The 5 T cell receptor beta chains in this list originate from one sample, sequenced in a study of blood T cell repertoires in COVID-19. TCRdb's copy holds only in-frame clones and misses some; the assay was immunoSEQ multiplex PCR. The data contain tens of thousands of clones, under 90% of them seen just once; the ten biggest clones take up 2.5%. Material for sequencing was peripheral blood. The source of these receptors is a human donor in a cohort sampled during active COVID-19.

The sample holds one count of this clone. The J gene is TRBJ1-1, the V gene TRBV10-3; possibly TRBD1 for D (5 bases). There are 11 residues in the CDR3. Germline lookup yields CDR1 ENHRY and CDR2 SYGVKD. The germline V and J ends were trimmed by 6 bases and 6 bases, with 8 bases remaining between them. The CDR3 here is CAIRQQAEAFF. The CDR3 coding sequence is TGTGCCATCAGACAACAGGCTGAAGCTTTCTTT.

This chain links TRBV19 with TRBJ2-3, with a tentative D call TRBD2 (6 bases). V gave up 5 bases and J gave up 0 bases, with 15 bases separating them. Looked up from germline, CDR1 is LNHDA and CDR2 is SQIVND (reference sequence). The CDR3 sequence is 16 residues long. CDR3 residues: CASSPGRLVSTDTQYF. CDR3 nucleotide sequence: TGTGCCAGTAGTCCCGGTCGACTAGTCAGCACAGATACGCAGTATTTT.

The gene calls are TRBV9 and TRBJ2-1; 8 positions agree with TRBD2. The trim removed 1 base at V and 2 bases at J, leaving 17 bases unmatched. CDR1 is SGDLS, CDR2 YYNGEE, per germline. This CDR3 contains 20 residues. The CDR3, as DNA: TGTGCCAGCAGCGTATCGTTGCGTCTGACCGGGGGGGATACCTACAATGAGCAGTTCTTC. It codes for CASSVSLRLTGGDTYNEQFF.

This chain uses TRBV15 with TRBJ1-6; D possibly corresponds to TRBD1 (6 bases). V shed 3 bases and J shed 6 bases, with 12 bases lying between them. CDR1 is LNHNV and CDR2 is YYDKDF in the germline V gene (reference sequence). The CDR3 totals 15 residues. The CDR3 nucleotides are TGTGCCACCAGCAGCTCGGACAGCTCTAATTCACCCCTCCACTTT. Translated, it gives CATSSSDSSNSPLHF. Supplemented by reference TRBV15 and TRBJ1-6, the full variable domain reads DAMVIQNPRYQVTQFGKPVTLSCSQTLNHNVMYWYQQKSSQAPKLLFHYYDKDFNNEADTPDNFQSRRPNTSFCFLDIRSPGLGDTAMYLCATSSSDSSNSPLHFGNGTRLTVT.

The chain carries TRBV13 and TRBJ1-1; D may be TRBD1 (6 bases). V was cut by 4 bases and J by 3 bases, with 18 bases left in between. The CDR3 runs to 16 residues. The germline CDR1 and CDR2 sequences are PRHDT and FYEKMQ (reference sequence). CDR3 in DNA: TGTGCCAGCAGCTCGTACCCGGGAGGGGGGGACACTGAAGCTTTCTTT. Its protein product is CASSSYPGGGDTEAFF.